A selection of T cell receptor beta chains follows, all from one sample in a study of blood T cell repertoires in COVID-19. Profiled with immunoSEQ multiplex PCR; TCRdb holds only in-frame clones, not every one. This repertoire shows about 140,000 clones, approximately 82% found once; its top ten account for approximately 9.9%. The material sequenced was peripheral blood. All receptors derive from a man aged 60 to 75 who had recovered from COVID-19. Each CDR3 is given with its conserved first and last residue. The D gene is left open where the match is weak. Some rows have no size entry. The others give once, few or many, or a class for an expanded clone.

TGTGCCAGCAGTTCTCCGGGACAGGGCCTCTACGAGCAGTACTTC,CASSSPGQGLYEQYF,TRBV6-5,TRBJ2-7,.,TRBD1
TGTGCCAGCAGTGAACTAGCGGGGGGGACCGGGGAGCTGTTTTTT,CASSELAGGTGELFF,TRBV2,TRBJ2-2,many,TRBD2
TGTGCCAGCAGCCCAACTACCACATCAGATACGCAGTATTTT,CASSPTTTSDTQYF,TRBV9,TRBJ2-3,.,.
TGTGCCTGGAGTAGCGGGGGGCTGGAGACCCAGTACTTC,CAWSSGGLETQYF,TRBV30,TRBJ2-5,few,TRBD2
TGTGCCAGCAGCCCGCTACAGGGAAACGGGGAGCTGTTTTTT,CASSPLQGNGELFF,TRBV3-1/TRBV3-2,TRBJ2-2,.,.
TGTGCCAGCAGCTTTCCGGACAGGGGCACCGGGGAGCTGTTTTTT,CASSFPDRGTGELFF,TRBV11-2,TRBJ2-2,.,TRBD1
TGTGCCAGCTCACCCCGGACAGGACGGGATACGCAGTATTTT,CASSPRTGRDTQYF,TRBV18,TRBJ2-3,.,TRBD1
TGCAGTGCTCGACAGGGGTTAGGGCAGTTCTTC,CSARQGLGQFF,TRBV20-1,TRBJ2-1,.,TRBD1
TGTGCCAGCAGCCTCGAAGGGGGCAGGGGGTACAATGAGCAGTTCTTC,CASSLEGGRGYNEQFF,TRBV11-3,TRBJ2-1,.,TRBD1
TGCAGCGTTAGTAGCGGGAGTGGAACCTACAATGAGCAGTTCTTC,CSVSSGSGTYNEQFF,TRBV29-1,TRBJ2-1,.,TRBD2
TGTGCCAGCAGTTTCCTTATCATGGGTTCTGAGGGATATGAGCAGTTCTTC,CASSFLIMGSEGYEQFF,TRBV6-2/TRBV6-3,TRBJ2-1,.,.
TGTGCCAGCAGTTTTCGAGAGGGAGGTGGCTACACCTTC,CASSFREGGGYTF,TRBV12-3/TRBV12-4,TRBJ1-2,.,.
TGTGCCAGCAGCTTAGGAGGGACAGGGAACGGCTATGGCTACACCTTC,CASSLGGTGNGYGYTF,TRBV7-9,TRBJ1-2,few,TRBD1
TGTGCCAGCAGTTTCTCCCGCCTCCGGACTAGCGGGGAGCCTTCCTACAATGAGCAGTTCTTC,CASSFSRLRTSGEPSYNEQFF,TRBV28,TRBJ2-1,.,TRBD2
TGCGCCAGCAGCGGGAGGGCCGATACCGGGGAGCTGTTTTTT,CASSGRADTGELFF,TRBV5-1,TRBJ2-2,.,TRBD2
TGCGCCAGCCGGGCAGGGCTCCCCCAAGAGACCCAGTACTTC,CASRAGLPQETQYF,TRBV23-1,TRBJ2-5,.,.